The rows below give T cell receptor beta chains drawn from one sample of a study of blood T cell repertoires in COVID-19. Libraries were prepared by immunoSEQ multiplex PCR; TCRdb keeps only in-frame clonotypes and omits some of them. The table includes over 250,000 clones, about nine tenths detected once. The sequenced material came from peripheral blood. The receptors here all came from a woman younger than 45 with COVID-19, enrolled during active disease. Both conserved end residues are part of each CDR3. The order of the fields is V gene, J gene, D gene, clone size, CDR3 DNA, CDR3 protein. D genes are given only for firm matches. The size entry is marked missing in some rows and otherwise reads once, few, many or a size class.

V gene: TRBV5-5; J gene: TRBJ2-1; D gene: TRBD2; clone size: -; CDR3 DNA: TGTGCCAGCAGCTTGGAACTAGCGGGTTACAATGAGCAGTTCTTC; CDR3 protein: CASSLELAGYNEQFF
V gene: TRBV28; J gene: TRBJ1-1; D gene: -; clone size: -; CDR3 DNA: TGTGCCAGCAGTTTCGTCAGGGGCCACACTGAAGCTTTCTTT; CDR3 protein: CASSFVRGHTEAFF
V gene: TRBV19; J gene: TRBJ2-2; D gene: -; clone size: -; CDR3 DNA: TGTGCCAGTATCGTAGCGTTAACCGGGGAGCTGTTTTTT; CDR3 protein: CASIVALTGELFF
V gene: TRBV7-9; J gene: TRBJ2-5; D gene: -; clone size: -; CDR3 DNA: TGTGCCAGCAGCTCTCAAGAGACCCAGTACTTC; CDR3 protein: CASSSQETQYF
V gene: TRBV27; J gene: TRBJ1-1; D gene: TRBD1; clone size: once; CDR3 DNA: TGTGCCAGCAGGCCGGGACAGGGGAACACTGAAGCTTTCTTT; CDR3 protein: CASRPGQGNTEAFF
V gene: TRBV30; J gene: TRBJ1-1; D gene: TRBD1; clone size: -; CDR3 DNA: TGTGCCTGGACTTTGACAGGGACAATGAACACTGAAGCTTTCTTT; CDR3 protein: CAWTLTGTMNTEAFF
V gene: TRBV18; J gene: TRBJ1-2; D gene: -; clone size: -; CDR3 DNA: TGTGCCAGCTCACCACCGGCGGATTATGGCTACACCTTC; CDR3 protein: CASSPPADYGYTF
V gene: TRBV5-4; J gene: TRBJ2-3; D gene: TRBD2; clone size: once; CDR3 DNA: TGTGCCAGCAGCTTGAGTCTAGCGGGAGTCTTCGGCACAGATACGCAGTATTTT; CDR3 protein: CASSLSLAGVFGTDTQYF
V gene: TRBV7-9; J gene: TRBJ2-5; D gene: TRBD2; clone size: -; CDR3 DNA: TGTGCCAGCAGCCCAATCCCGGGACTAGCGGGAGGGCCAGGAGAGACCCAGTACTTC; CDR3 protein: CASSPIPGLAGGPGETQYF
V gene: TRBV27; J gene: TRBJ2-2; D gene: -; clone size: -; CDR3 DNA: TGTGCCAGCAGTTTAACAGGGATCACCGGGGAGCTGTTTTTT; CDR3 protein: CASSLTGITGELFF
V gene: TRBV11-3; J gene: TRBJ1-6; D gene: -; clone size: -; CDR3 DNA: TGTGCCAGCAGCTTAGTCCCGGATTCACCCCTCCACTTT; CDR3 protein: CASSLVPDSPLHF
V gene: TRBV3-1/TRBV3-2; J gene: TRBJ2-4; D gene: -; clone size: once; CDR3 DNA: TGTGCCAGCAGCCAAGGCGACGGGGGTGTTGCCAAAAACATTCAGTACTTC; CDR3 protein: CASSQGDGGVAKNIQYF
V gene: TRBV2; J gene: TRBJ2-1; D gene: TRBD1; clone size: -; CDR3 DNA: TGTGCCAGCGGATCTCCGGGACAGGTACAGTTCTTC; CDR3 protein: CASGSPGQVQFF
V gene: TRBV2; J gene: TRBJ2-3; D gene: -; clone size: -; CDR3 DNA: TGTGCCAGCAAACCGGGACTTAACACAGATACGCAGTATTTT; CDR3 protein: CASKPGLNTDTQYF
V gene: TRBV5-3; J gene: TRBJ1-3; D gene: -; clone size: -; CDR3 DNA: TGTGCCAGAAGCCAGCGGCCGGATAGGAACTCTGGAAACACCATATATTTT; CDR3 protein: CARSQRPDRNSGNTIYF
V gene: TRBV5-6; J gene: TRBJ2-1; D gene: TRBD2; clone size: few; CDR3 DNA: TGTGCCAGCAGTGGCGGGAGGAGCTACAATGAGCAGTTCTTC; CDR3 protein: CASSGGRSYNEQFF
V gene: TRBV27; J gene: TRBJ1-2; D gene: TRBD1; clone size: -; CDR3 DNA: TGTGCCAGCCGTCCGACAGGGACTAACTATGGCTACACCTTC; CDR3 protein: CASRPTGTNYGYTF
V gene: TRBV30; J gene: TRBJ2-7; D gene: TRBD2; clone size: -; CDR3 DNA: TGTGCCTTAGCAACGAATAGCGGGGACCACTCCTACGAGCAGTACTTC; CDR3 protein: CALATNSGDHSYEQYF
V gene: TRBV7-3; J gene: TRBJ2-7; D gene: TRBD1; clone size: few; CDR3 DNA: TGTGCCAGCAGCTCCGCGGGCCGACAGGGTGAACTATACGAGCAGTACTTC; CDR3 protein: CASSSAGRQGELYEQYF
V gene: TRBV5-8; J gene: TRBJ2-1; D gene: -; clone size: -; CDR3 DNA: TGTGCCAGCATCAACAGGTCCCAATACAATGAGCAGTTCTTC; CDR3 protein: CASINRSQYNEQFF
V gene: TRBV28; J gene: TRBJ1-5; D gene: TRBD1; clone size: -; CDR3 DNA: TGTGCCAGCAGAGTAGGGACAGGCGGGAATCAGCCCCAGCATTTT; CDR3 protein: CASRVGTGGNQPQHF
V gene: TRBV19; J gene: TRBJ2-3; D gene: -; clone size: -; CDR3 DNA: TGTGCCAGTAGATCACAGGGCACAGATACGCAGTATTTT; CDR3 protein: CASRSQGTDTQYF
V gene: TRBV6-2/TRBV6-3; J gene: TRBJ2-2; D gene: TRBD1; clone size: -; CDR3 DNA: TGTGCCAGCAGTAAACGTGACAGGGCCGGGGAGCTGTTTTTT; CDR3 protein: CASSKRDRAGELFF
V gene: TRBV19; J gene: TRBJ1-1; D gene: -; clone size: -; CDR3 DNA: TGTGCCAGTAGTACCCAGGTAGGCACTGAAGCTTTCTTT; CDR3 protein: CASSTQVGTEAFF
V gene: TRBV30; J gene: TRBJ2-7; D gene: -; clone size: once; CDR3 DNA: TGTGCCTGGAGTAGCGAGCCGGCCGAGCAGTACTTC; CDR3 protein: CAWSSEPAEQYF
V gene: TRBV27; J gene: TRBJ2-7; D gene: -; clone size: once; CDR3 DNA: TGTGCCAGCAGTCCAGGGGTGACCTACGAGCAGTACTTC; CDR3 protein: CASSPGVTYEQYF
V gene: TRBV7-7; J gene: TRBJ2-2; D gene: -; clone size: -; CDR3 DNA: TGTGCCAGCAGCTTGGCAGGGAAGGCCGGGGAGCTGTTTTTT; CDR3 protein: CASSLAGKAGELFF